This T cell receptor beta chain was recorded in a study of human T cells and chemical hapten exposure. TCRdb processed the RACE reads anew with MiXCR; each CDR3 protein has one entry. The table includes fewer than 350,000 distinct CDR3 sequences, 7.7% detected once. Whole-study results and caveats: There was a positive correlation between PT1 expanded TCR counts and patch test score. Following DPC sensitization, TCRs present above 1 in 1000 frequency showed no change.

Per the germline V gene, CDR1 is MDHEN and CDR2 is SYDVKM. The CDR3 covers 13 residues. V was clipped by 3 bases and J by 3 bases; unmatched bases: 2. This clonotype was found many times. Its antigen is not identified. As to time point: pre-sensitization, week 0. Noted treatment: therapeutic diphenylcyclopropenone sensitization with weekly scalp DPC. The source was whole blood, collected in connection with sensitization to the hapten diphenylcyclopropenone (DPC). The receptor comes from a man between 18 and 29 years old with alopecia areata. Some clones in this sample may be carry-over from other donors' samples. The chain links TRBV28 to TRBJ2-7; TRBD1 matches 7 bases. This chain's CDR3 is CASSLGQLYEQYF. The CDR3 DNA is TGTGCCAGCAGTTTGGGACAGCTCTACGAGCAGTACTTC.